The 29 T cell receptor beta chains below all came from one sample that was sequenced in a study of T cell responses to AZD1222 COVID-19 vaccine. Generated by immunoSEQ multiplex PCR, the TCRdb table keeps only in-frame clones and is missing some. Of about 120,000 clones listed, 80% to 90% are singletons. Here the sequenced sample was peripheral blood, taken on day 0 of AZD1222 vaccination. These TCRs come from an adult in good health.

This chain connects TRBV27 to TRBJ1-5, with TRBD1 matching 11 bases. CDR1 is MNHEY, CDR2 SMNVEV, per germline (reference sequence). This CDR3 contains 19 residues. V trimming: 6 bases; J trimming: 0 bases; junction bases outside the gene matches: 13. The DNA for the CDR3 is TGTGCCAGCAGCTTAAGGACAGGGGGCCGGTTGGGTAGCAATCAGCCCCAGCATTTT. The encoded protein is CASSLRTGGRLGSNQPQHF.

In its sample, this clone was seen once. The V call is TRBV18, the J call TRBJ1-5, with 7 bases fitting TRBD1. J lost 5 bases, V lost 6 bases, and 10 bases had no gene match. This CDR3 is 15 amino acids long. Germline CDR1 KGHSH, CDR2 LQKENI. The CDR3 region has the DNA TGTGCCAGCTCCCCCCGGGAGGGGGCTCATCAGCCCCAGCATTTT. Its protein product is CASSPREGAHQPQHF. Full variable domain (missing parts from reference TRBV18 and TRBJ1-5): NAGVMQNPRHLVRRRGQEARLRCSPMKGHSHVYWYRQLPEEGLKFMVYLQKENIIDESGMPKERFSAEFPKEGPSILRIQQVVRGDSAAYFCASSPREGAHQPQHFGDGTRLSIL.

The gene calls are TRBV6-1 and TRBJ2-7; 7 bases line up with TRBD2. CDR3 length: 15 residues. V gave up 0 bases and J gave up 5 bases; unmatched junction bases: 7. The germline V gene has CDR1 MNHNS and CDR2 SASEGT. The CDR3 reads CASSEALLGRDEQYF. The CDR3 bases are TGTGCCAGCAGTGAAGCGCTTCTGGGGAGGGACGAGCAGTACTTC.

The chain couples TRBV6-2 or TRBV6-3 to TRBJ1-5; D gene ambiguous. V was cut by 0 bases and J by 4 bases, with 10 bases left in between. Germline values: CDR1 MNHEY, CDR2 SVGEGT. CDR3 length: 15 amino acids. As DNA, the CDR3 is TGTGCCAGCAGTTACTCCGACGGGGTGAATCAGCCCCAGCATTTT. This codes for CASSYSDGVNQPQHF.

The chain has TRBV7-3 and TRBJ1-1; no clear D. The germline V gene has CDR1 SGHTA and CDR2 FQGTGA. The V and J ends lost 3 bases and 5 bases respectively, with 7 bases between them. CDR3 length equals 12 residues. In DNA, the CDR3 is TGTGCCAGCAGCTTCTCCAGTACTGAAGCTTTCTTT. This translates into CASSFSSTEAFF.

The table lists this clone with a few counts. This chain joins TRBV19 and TRBJ2-3, with a possible D match to TRBD2 (5 bases). This CDR3 spans 14 amino acids. Looked up from germline, CDR1 is LNHDA and CDR2 is SQIVND (reference sequence). Trimming stripped 3 bases from V and 5 bases from J, with 12 bases between. This CDR3 is CASSIDSGLDTQYF. The DNA of the CDR3 is TGTGCCAGTAGTATCGATTCTGGACTAGATACGCAGTATTTT. Full variable domain (remainder filled in from reference TRBV19 and TRBJ2-3): DGGITQSPKYLFRKEGQNVTLSCEQNLNHDAMYWYRQDPGQGLRLIYYSQIVNDFQKGDIAEGYSVSREKKESFPLTVTSAQKNPTAFYLCASSIDSGLDTQYFGPGTRLTVL.

The chain is built from TRBV5-6 and TRBJ2-3; 7 nucleotides align to TRBD2. CDR1 is SGHDT and CDR2 is YYEEEE in the germline V gene. Germline trimming cut 3 bases from V and 5 bases from J; bases unmatched to any gene: 3. CDR3 length: 13 amino acids. This chain's CDR3 is CASSWGGGDTQYF. CDR3 in DNA: TGTGCCAGCAGCTGGGGGGGTGGAGATACGCAGTATTTT.

The chain couples TRBV4-1 to TRBJ2-4, with TRBD1 as a possible D gene (6 bases). This CDR3 spans 14 amino acids. The germline gives CDR1 MGHRA, CDR2 YSYEKL. Trimming cost V 6 bases and J 2 bases, with 11 bases left between them. DNA of the CDR3: TGCGCCAGCAGGGCACAGGGACCCAAAAACATTCAGTACTTC. Its protein is CASRAQGPKNIQYF.

The rearrangement uses TRBV11-2 and TRBJ2-3; D is possibly TRBD2 (5 bases). CDR1 SGHAT and CDR2 FQNNGV come from the germline V gene. V shed 4 bases and J shed 0 bases, with 14 bases lying between them. This CDR3 is built from 16 residues. CDR3 in DNA: TGTGCCAGCAGCTCTACTCCCTGGACTAGCACAGATACGCAGTATTTT. This codes for CASSSTPWTSTDTQYF. Based on the CDR3 plus reference TRBV11-2 and TRBJ2-3, the full variable domain is EAGVAQSPRYKIIEKRQSVAFWCNPISGHATLYWYQQILGQGPKLLIQFQNNGVVDDSQLPKDRFSAERLKGVDSTLKIQPAKLEDSAVYLCASSSTPWTSTDTQYFGPGTRLTVL.

DNA of the CDR3: TGTGCCAGCAGCTTGGGACAGGGTGGCACCGGGGAGCTGTTTTTT. Translated: CASSLGQGGTGELFF. The chain links TRBV7-6 to TRBJ2-2, with 9 nucleotides matching TRBD1. CDR3 length equals 15 residues. CDR1 SGHVS and CDR2 FNYEAQ come from the germline V gene. V was clipped by 3 bases and J by 4 bases; unmatched bases: 3.

J is TRBJ2-4 and V is TRBV3-1 (or the pseudogene TRBV3-2); a weak D match, TRBD1 (5 bases). CDR1 is LGHDT, CDR2 YNNKEL, per germline (reference sequence). The ends were cut back, 2 bases at V and 4 bases at J, with 9 bases in the middle. This CDR3 spans 14 amino acids. CDR3 sequence reads: CASSQNRMKNIQYF. CDR3 sequence (DNA): TGTGCCAGCAGCCAAAACAGGATGAAAAACATTCAGTACTTC.

The chain joins TRBV4-3 to TRBJ2-1, with TRBD2 matching 9 bases. The CDR3 is made up of 19 amino acids. The V and J ends lost 1 base and 1 base, in that order; junction bases with no gene match: 11. Germline V gene data show CDR1 as LGHNA and CDR2 as YSLEER. The DNA of the CDR3 is TGCGCCAGCAGCCAAGTATGGCTAGCGGGGCGGTCGTCCTACAATGAGCAGTTCTTC. Translation: CASSQVWLAGRSSYNEQFF.

V gene TRBV7-2 combines with J gene TRBJ2-2; 8 positions match TRBD2. The CDR3 contains 14 residues. Germline V lookup: CDR1 SGHTA, CDR2 FQGNSA. The V segment lost 2 bases and the J segment 6 bases; nucleotides outside the gene matches: 2. For the CDR3, the DNA is TGTGCCAGCAGCTTAATGCGGGGGGCCGGGGAGCTGTTTTTT. Its translation is CASSLMRGAGELFF.

V and J are TRBV5-5 and TRBJ2-7, with 8 positions matching TRBD2. This CDR3 spans 17 amino acids. The ends lost 0 bases at V and 1 base at J; junction bases unmatched: 9. Germline V gene data show CDR1 as SGHKS and CDR2 as YYEKEE (reference sequence). The chain's CDR3 is CASSLAPTSGLSYEQYF. The DNA for the CDR3 is TGTGCCAGCAGCTTGGCCCCAACTAGCGGCCTGTCCTACGAGCAGTACTTC.

This clone was seen once. V gene TRBV5-1 combines with J gene TRBJ2-3, with 11 bases matching TRBD2. There are 17 residues in the CDR3. Germline V lookup: CDR1 SGHRS, CDR2 YFSETQ. J gave up 6 bases and V 4 bases, and 13 bases lay outside the gene matches. This chain's CDR3 is CASSVPGTSGVWDTQYF. The CDR3 coding sequence is TGCGCCAGCAGCGTACCCGGGACTAGCGGCGTTTGGGATACGCAGTATTTT.

This chain links TRBV5-6 with TRBJ1-2; 8 positions match TRBD1. CDR3 size: 15 residues. Germline assignment: CDR1 SGHDT and CDR2 YYEEEE. V was clipped by 0 bases and J by 8 bases; unmatched bases: 9. DNA of the CDR3: TGTGCCAGCAGCTTGGTAGGACAGGGAATTCGAGGCTACACCTTC. This sequence encodes CASSLVGQGIRGYTF.

This clone has just a few counts. The V call is TRBV5-1, the J call TRBJ1-4; D is unresolved. This CDR3 has 14 residues. V lost 3 bases and J 0 bases, leaving 6 bases between the germline ends. Germline CDR1 SGHRS, CDR2 YFSETQ. The CDR3 DNA reads as TGCGCCAGCAGCTACAGTGCAACTAATGAAAAACTGTTTTTT. Its translation: CASSYSATNEKLFF.

The chain links TRBV5-1 to TRBJ1-4; unclear D gene. Trimming stripped 6 bases from V and 8 bases from J, with 20 bases between. Germline lookup yields CDR1 SGHRS and CDR2 YFSETQ. The CDR3 spans 15 residues. The CDR3 reads CASKAWVMAGEKLFF. CDR3 coding DNA: TGCGCCAGCAAAGCTTGGGTTATGGCGGGGGAAAAACTGTTTTTT. The full variable domain, in which reference TRBV5-1 and TRBJ1-4 provide the parts outside the CDR3, is KAGVTQTPRYLIKTRGQQVTLSCSPISGHRSVSWYQQTPGQGLQFLFEYFSETQRNKGNFPGRFSGRQFSNSRSEMNVSTLELGDSALYLCASKAWVMAGEKLFFGSGTQLSVL.

The V call is TRBV5-1, the J call TRBJ1-2; 10 bases line up with TRBD1. The trim removed 3 bases at V and 4 bases at J, leaving 9 bases unmatched. Per germline, CDR1 SGHRS and CDR2 YFSETQ. The CDR3 consists of 16 residues. CDR3 coding DNA: TGCGCCAGCAGCTCCCAAGGGACAGGGGACGGCTATGGCTACACCTTC. It translates to CASSSQGTGDGYGYTF.

The V gene is TRBV11-2, the J gene TRBJ2-1; D is possibly TRBD2 (6 bases). The CDR3 has 13 residues. CDR1 SGHAT and CDR2 FQNNGV come from the germline V gene. The V end was cut by 2 bases, the J end by 9 bases, with 11 bases between. This CDR3 reads CASSLLAGGEQFF. The CDR3, as DNA: TGTGCCAGCAGCTTACTCGCCGGGGGTGAGCAGTTCTTC.

The V call is TRBV24-1, the J call TRBJ1-2; D ambiguous. CDR3 size: 16 residues. Looked up from germline, CDR1 is KGHDR and CDR2 is SFDVKD. V was trimmed by 2 bases and J by 7 bases, leaving 19 bases between them. This CDR3 is CATSDSSSPGGTGYTF. CDR3 bases: TGTGCCACCAGTGATTCGAGTTCACCCGGCGGTACTGGCTACACCTTC.

The V and J genes are TRBV7-9 and TRBJ1-1; D perhaps matches TRBD1 (5 bases). The V gene's germline CDR1 is SEHNR and CDR2 FQNEAQ (reference sequence). Trimming took 5 bases from V and 7 from J, leaving 17 bases between them. CDR3 length: 14 amino acids. CDR3 nucleotide sequence: TGTGCCAGCAGCCGCCCAGAGAGGGGAATTGAAGCTTTCTTT. Amino acids: CASSRPERGIEAFF.

Written as DNA, the CDR3 is TGTGCCAGTGTGTCGGCACTAGCGGGCACAGATACGCAGTATTTT. Translated: CASVSALAGTDTQYF. The rearrangement links TRBV6-5 to TRBJ2-3, with TRBD2 matching 8 bases. The V gene's germline CDR1 is MNHEY and CDR2 SVGAGI. The V and J ends lost 9 bases and 1 base, in that order; junction bases with no gene match: 9. The CDR3 is 15 residues long.

This chain uses TRBV27 with TRBJ1-5; 7 bases fit TRBD1. The CDR3 length is 15 residues. The ends lost 1 base at V and 5 bases at J; junction bases unmatched: 5. Germline V gives CDR1 MNHEY, CDR2 SMNVEV (reference sequence). CDR3 DNA: TGTGCCAGCAGTTTATTAAACAGGGGTGATCAGCCCCAGCATTTT. Its translation is CASSLLNRGDQPQHF.

The V and J genes are TRBV12-3 or TRBV12-4 and TRBJ1-2; no definite D call. The CDR3 is 12 amino acids. V lost 4 bases and J 7 bases, leaving 10 bases between the germline ends. Here the CDR3 reads CASSYGSGGYTF. CDR3 DNA: TGTGCCAGCAGTTATGGCAGTGGTGGCTACACCTTC.

The V call is TRBV6-4, the J call TRBJ1-1, with 8 bases aligning to TRBD1. Losses at the gene ends were 2 bases for V and 0 bases for J; bases not matched to a gene: 5. The CDR3 contains 16 residues. The germline V gene has CDR1 MRHNA and CDR2 SNTAGT. In DNA, the CDR3 is TGTGCCAGCAGTGACCCACCGGGACAGGTGAACACTGAAGCTTTCTTT. Translating gives CASSDPPGQVNTEAFF.

This chain links TRBV19 with TRBJ1-6; D is perhaps TRBD1 (5 bases). The CDR3 has 16 residues. Germline CDR1 is LNHDA and CDR2 is SQIVND (reference sequence). V was pared by 8 bases and J by 3 bases, with 17 bases between. CDR3 sequence reads: CASAEGNGDYNSPLHF. CDR3 sequence (DNA): TGTGCCAGTGCCGAGGGGAACGGAGACTATAATTCACCCCTCCACTTT.

The chain employs TRBV6-5 and TRBJ1-6; TRBD1 is a possible D gene (5 bases). Per the germline V gene, CDR1 is MNHEY and CDR2 is SVGAGI. This CDR3 contains 14 residues. V gave up 10 bases and J gave up 1 base, with 11 bases separating them. CDR3 nucleotides: TGTGCCACGACGGGGGGGTCCTATAATTCACCCCTCCACTTT. It translates to CATTGGSYNSPLHF.

The V and J genes are TRBV2 and TRBJ1-6; possibly TRBD1 for D (5 bases). Trimming removed 2 bases at V and 9 bases at J, with 17 bases between. This CDR3 region has 16 residues. CDR1 is SNHLY, CDR2 FYNNEI, per germline. CDR3 loop: CASSELGRVEGSPLHF. Written as DNA, the CDR3 is TGTGCCAGCAGTGAATTAGGCAGGGTGGAAGGTTCACCCCTCCACTTT.